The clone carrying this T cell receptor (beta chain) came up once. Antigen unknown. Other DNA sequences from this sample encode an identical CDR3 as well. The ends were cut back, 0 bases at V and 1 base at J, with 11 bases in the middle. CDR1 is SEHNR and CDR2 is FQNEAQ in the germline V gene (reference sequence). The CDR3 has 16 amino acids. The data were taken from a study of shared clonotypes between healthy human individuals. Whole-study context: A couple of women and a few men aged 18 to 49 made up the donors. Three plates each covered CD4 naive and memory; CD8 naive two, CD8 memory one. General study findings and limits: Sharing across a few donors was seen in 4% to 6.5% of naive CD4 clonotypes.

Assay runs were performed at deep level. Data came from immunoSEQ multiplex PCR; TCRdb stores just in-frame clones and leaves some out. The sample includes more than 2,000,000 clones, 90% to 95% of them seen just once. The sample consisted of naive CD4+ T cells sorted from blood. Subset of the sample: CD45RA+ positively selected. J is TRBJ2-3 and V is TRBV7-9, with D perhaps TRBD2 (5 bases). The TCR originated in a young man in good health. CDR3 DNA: TGTGCCAGCAGCTTAGCTTCGAGCGGAGGCACAGATACGCAGTATTTT. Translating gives CASSLASSGGTDTQYF.